The T cell receptor beta chain described here comes from a study of T cell repertoires in cytomegalovirus infection. CDR1 and CDR2 from the germline V gene are MNHEY and SMNVEV (reference sequence). The CDR3 runs to 14 residues. Trimming cost V 6 bases and J 1 base, with 12 bases left between them. This clonotype was recorded many times. Its antigen is unidentified. A single record per CDR3 protein comes from TCRdb applying MiXCR to the reads. This table holds roughly 920,000 distinct CDR3 sequences, more than 25% found once. The TCR originated in a human donor in good health (CMV status not recorded). Some clones in this sample may be carry-over from other donors' samples. V gene TRBV27 combines with J gene TRBJ1-1, with TRBD1 as a possible D gene (5 bases). This specimen consisted of cultured CD8+ T cells from PBMCs, obtained from culture after CMV antigen stimulation. The CDR3 coding sequence is TGTGCCAGCAGCTTAGTGGGGGGGAACACTGAAGCTTTCTTT. It translates to CASSLVGGNTEAFF.